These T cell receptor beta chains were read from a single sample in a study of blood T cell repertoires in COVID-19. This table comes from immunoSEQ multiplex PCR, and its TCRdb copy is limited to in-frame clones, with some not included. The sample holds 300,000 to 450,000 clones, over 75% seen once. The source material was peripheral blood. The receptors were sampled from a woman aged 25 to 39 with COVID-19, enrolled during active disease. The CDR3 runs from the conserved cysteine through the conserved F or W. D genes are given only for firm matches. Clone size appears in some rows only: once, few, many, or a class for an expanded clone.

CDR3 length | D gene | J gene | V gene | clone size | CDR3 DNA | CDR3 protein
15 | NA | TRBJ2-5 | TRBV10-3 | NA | TGTGCCATCAGTGACGCCGCAGGGCTTAGGGAGACCCAGTACTTC | CAISDAAGLRETQYF
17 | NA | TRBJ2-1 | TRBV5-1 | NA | TGCGCCAGCAGCTTATCCGGGAAAATTCTCTCCTACAATGAGCAGTTCTTC | CASSLSGKILSYNEQFF
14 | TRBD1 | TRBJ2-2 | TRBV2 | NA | TGTGCCAGCAGCGCAACAGGGGGCCGCCGGGAGCTGTTTTTT | CASSATGGRRELFF
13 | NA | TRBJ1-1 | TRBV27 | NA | TGTGCCAGCAAGTGGACAGCCCACACTGAAGCTTTCTTT | CASKWTAHTEAFF
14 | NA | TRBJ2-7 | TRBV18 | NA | TGTGCCAGCTCACCCGCCCTGGACAGCAACGAGCAGTACTTC | CASSPALDSNEQYF
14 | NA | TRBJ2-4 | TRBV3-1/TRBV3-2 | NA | TGTGCCAGCAGCCAATCCGACAGGAAAAACATTCAGTACTTC | CASSQSDRKNIQYF
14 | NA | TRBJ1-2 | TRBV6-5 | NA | TGTGCCACCTTACGCGGGACCTATGGGTATGGCTACACCTTC | CATLRGTYGYGYTF
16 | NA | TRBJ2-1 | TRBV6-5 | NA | TGTGCCAGCAGTTACTACCACAGTTTCCACTACAATGAGCAGTTCTTC | CASSYYHSFHYNEQFF
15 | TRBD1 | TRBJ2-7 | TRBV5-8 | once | TGTGCCAGCAGTTTGCCGGGACAGCCCTCCTACGAGCAGTACTTC | CASSLPGQPSYEQYF
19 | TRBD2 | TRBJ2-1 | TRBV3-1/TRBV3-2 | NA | TGTGCCAGCACCCTTCATAGCGGGACTCAACAAAGCTCCTACAATGAGCAGTTCTTC | CASTLHSGTQQSSYNEQFF
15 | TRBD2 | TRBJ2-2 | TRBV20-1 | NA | TGCAGTGCTAGTCTGGTAGCGGGGTCCGGCGGGGAGCTGTTTTTT | CSASLVAGSGGELFF
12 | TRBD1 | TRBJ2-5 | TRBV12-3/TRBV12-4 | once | TGTGCCAGCAGATCAGGGGGAGAGACCCAGTACTTC | CASRSGGETQYF
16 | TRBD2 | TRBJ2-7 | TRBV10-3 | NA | TGTGCCATCAGTGAGTCGAGACTAGCGGTAAGATACGAGCAGTACTTC | CAISESRLAVRYEQYF
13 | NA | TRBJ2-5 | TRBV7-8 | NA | TGTGCCAGCAGCTTAGCACTAGTAGAGACCCAGTACTTC | CASSLALVETQYF
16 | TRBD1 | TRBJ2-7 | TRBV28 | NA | TGTGCCAGCAGTTTCTCGGGGGGGACAGGGGACTACGAGCAGTACTTC | CASSFSGGTGDYEQYF
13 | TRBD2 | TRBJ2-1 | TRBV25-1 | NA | TGTGCCAGTGGACTAGCGGGACCGGGCGAGCAGTTCTTC | CASGLAGPGEQFF
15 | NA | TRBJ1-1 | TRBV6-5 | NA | TGTGCCAGCAGTTACGCCCGGGAGGGTGACACTGAAGCTTTCTTT | CASSYAREGDTEAFF
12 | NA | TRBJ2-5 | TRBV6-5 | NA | TGTGCCAGCAGTTACGTAGGGGGGACCCAGTACTTC | CASSYVGGTQYF